This T cell receptor (beta chain) emerged from a study of PD-L1 blockade in urothelial cancer. Study-wide background: About 85% of the roughly 30 patients were males with bladder-origin urothelial cancer.

The CDR3 is 16 residues long. Germline V gene data show CDR1 as SSHAT and CDR2 as FNYEAQ (reference sequence). For this clone: Sequence at one end of the junction differs from germline and may be a read error.

Time point meaning: pretreatment peripheral blood. Repertoires were generated with immunoSEQ multiplex PCR, while TCRdb's copy carries only in-frame clones and drops some. The sample has roughly 52,000 clones, roughly 80% seen once. This rearrangement joins TRBV7-7 to TRBJ2-5; TRBD2 matches at 12 bases. The sequences come from PBMCs, collected around atezolizumab (anti-PD-L1) treatment. The receptor was isolated from a man over 45 with urothelial cancer. CDR3 residues: CASSAQLAGGQETQYF. The CDR3 bases are TGTGCTAGCAGCGCCCAACTAGCGGGGGGCCAAGAGACCCAGTACTTC.